The 25 T cell receptor beta chains in this list originate from one sample, sequenced in a study of T cell changes during pregnancy in multiple sclerosis. Method: immunoSEQ multiplex PCR; TCRdb's copy keeps in-frame clones and lacks some. The sample carries around 100,000 clones, around nine tenths recorded once. Sequences were derived from peripheral blood, sampled in the second trimester of pregnancy. These receptors were collected from a female donor with multiple sclerosis, enrolled in a pregnancy study.

This chain joins TRBV6-5 and TRBJ1-6; unclear D gene. The CDR3 covers 15 residues. CDR1 MNHEY and CDR2 SVGAGI come from the germline V gene. With 2 bases removed from V and 7 bases from J, the gap between germline ends came to 12 bases. The CDR3 nucleotides read TGTGCCAGCAGTTACGCCCGGACTCAAAATTCACCCCTCCACTTT. It specifies CASSYARTQNSPLHF.

V usage is TRBV27 and J usage is TRBJ2-2; 7 nucleotides line up with TRBD2. This CDR3 has 14 amino acids. Germline V gene lookup returns CDR1 MNHEY and CDR2 SMNVEV (reference sequence). V shed 7 bases, J shed 7 bases, and the junction held 9 bases outside the gene matches. The CDR3 is CASTTPGRGGELFF. The CDR3 nucleotides are TGTGCCAGCACCACCCCGGGGAGGGGCGGGGAGCTGTTTTTT.

The chain joins TRBV7-2 to TRBJ1-2; 7 nucleotides align to TRBD1. This CDR3 region has 14 residues. Looked up from germline, CDR1 is SGHTA and CDR2 is FQGNSA. V lost 5 bases, J lost 4 bases, and 7 bases stayed unmatched. The CDR3 reads CASSLGGQIYGYTF. The CDR3 region has the DNA TGTGCCAGCAGCCTAGGGGGACAGATCTATGGCTACACCTTC.

The CDR3 DNA follows: TGTGCCAGCAGCCCCAGGGCCCAGGGAGTACAGGGTGAGCAGTTCTTC. Encoded protein: CASSPRAQGVQGEQFF. The J gene is TRBJ2-1, the V gene TRBV5-4, with D perhaps TRBD1 (6 bases). Per germline, CDR1 SGHNT and CDR2 YYREEE (reference sequence). The V and J ends lost 4 bases and 9 bases respectively, with 23 bases between them. There are 16 residues in the CDR3.

V is TRBV28 and J is TRBJ2-5; 13 nucleotides match TRBD2. Germline values: CDR1 MDHEN, CDR2 SYDVKM. Losses at the gene ends were 6 bases for V and 5 bases for J; bases not matched to a gene: 3. CDR3 size: 14 residues. This chain's CDR3 is CASRQGLAGETQYF. CDR3 bases: TGTGCCAGCAGACAGGGACTAGCGGGGGAGACCCAGTACTTC.

The rearrangement uses TRBV29-1 and TRBJ2-1; 7 bases fit TRBD1. Germline V gives CDR1 SQVTM, CDR2 ANQGSEA. CDR3 length: 12 amino acids. The V segment lost 6 bases and the J segment 7 bases; nucleotides outside the gene matches: 6. CDR3 DNA: TGCAGCGTCGTACCAGGGGGTAATGAGCAGTTCTTC. Translation gives CSVVPGGNEQFF.

The CDR3 loop is CAISATLAKNIQYF. The CDR3, as DNA: TGTGCCATCAGTGCAACATTAGCCAAAAACATTCAGTACTTC. V and J are TRBV10-3 and TRBJ2-4; the D is unclear. V was shortened by 4 bases and J by 0 bases, with 7 bases between the two germline ends. Per germline, CDR1 ENHRY and CDR2 SYGVKD. This CDR3 contains 14 residues.

CDR3 residues: CASSLGGTGREKLFF. CDR3 coding DNA: TGTGCCAGCAGTTTAGGGGGGACAGGGAGAGAAAAACTGTTTTTT. The rearrangement uses TRBV28 and TRBJ1-4; 9 positions match TRBD1. V was pared by 2 bases and J by 8 bases, with 6 bases of the junction left unmatched. The length of the CDR3 is 15 residues. Germline V lookup: CDR1 MDHEN, CDR2 SYDVKM.

The chain uses TRBV5-5 and TRBJ2-7; 7 positions agree with TRBD1. The V segment lost 4 bases and the J segment 0 bases; nucleotides outside the gene matches: 10. This CDR3 comprises 16 residues. CDR1 is SGHKS and CDR2 is YYEKEE in the germline V gene (reference sequence). CDR3 nucleotides: TGTGCCAGCAGCCTCTGGGACAGCAGGAGCTCCTACGAGCAGTACTTC. It translates to CASSLWDSRSSYEQYF.

The chain links TRBV30 to TRBJ1-4, with 7 bases fitting TRBD1. Germline V gene lookup returns CDR1 GTSNPN and CDR2 SVGIG (reference sequence). The V gene end was trimmed by 6 bases and the J gene end by 4 bases; junction bases not matched to a gene: 5. The CDR3 has 13 amino acids. The CDR3 sequence is CACSGTVNEKLFF. CDR3 nucleotides: TGTGCCTGCTCCGGGACAGTTAATGAAAAACTGTTTTTT.

The CDR3 loop reads CASTGGTEAFF. CDR3 nucleotide sequence: TGTGCCAGCACCGGGGGCACTGAAGCTTTCTTT. The gene calls are TRBV7-9 and TRBJ1-1, with D tentatively TRBD1 (5 bases). Trimming took off 7 bases at V and 4 bases at J, with 7 bases between the two ends. The CDR3 loop spans 11 amino acids. The V gene's germline CDR1 is SEHNR and CDR2 FQNEAQ (reference sequence).

The table lists this clone with a count of one. The J gene is TRBJ2-7, the V gene TRBV28, with 7 bases identical to TRBD2. The germline V gene has CDR1 MDHEN and CDR2 SYDVKM. This CDR3 has 15 residues. J gave up 2 bases and V 2 bases, and 6 bases lay outside the gene matches. CDR3 nucleotide sequence: TGTGCCAGCAGTTTACTAGCGGACCTACCCTACGAGCAGTACTTC. Translated, it gives CASSLLADLPYEQYF. Complete variable domain (other parts from reference TRBV28 and TRBJ2-7): DVKVTQSSRYLVKRTGEKVFLECVQDMDHENMFWYRQDPGLGLRLIYFSYDVKMKEKGDIPEGYSVSREKKERFSLILESASTNQTSMYLCASSLLADLPYEQYFGPGTRLTVT.

A single count supports this clone. The V and J genes are TRBV18 and TRBJ2-4; D uncertain. This CDR3 is built from 14 residues. Trimming shortened V by 2 bases and J by 1 base, and 6 bases separated the two germline ends. Germline V lookup: CDR1 KGHSH, CDR2 LQKENI. This CDR3 is CASSPAGAKNIQYF. CDR3 nucleotide sequence: TGTGCCAGCTCACCAGCCGGGGCCAAAAACATTCAGTACTTC.

The V call is TRBV6-5, the J call TRBJ1-2, with no clear D. Germline V gene sequence: CDR1 MNHEY, CDR2 SVGAGI. CDR3 length: 13 amino acids. V lost 2 bases to trimming and J lost 0 bases, with 4 bases between them. The CDR3 DNA follows: TGTGCCAGCAGTTACCTCCCTAACTATGGCTACACCTTC. Translating gives CASSYLPNYGYTF.

J is TRBJ1-5 and V is TRBV19; no clear D. The germline V and J ends were trimmed by 3 bases and 0 bases, with 12 bases remaining between them. The germline gives CDR1 LNHDA, CDR2 SQIVND (reference sequence). The CDR3 spans 16 residues. CDR3 in DNA: TGTGCCAGTAGTATCAGGTCCGCTTATAGCAATCAGCCCCAGCATTTT. It is translated as CASSIRSAYSNQPQHF.

The gene calls are TRBV6-1 and TRBJ1-2; D not resolved. The CDR3 runs to 15 residues. V was pared by 1 base and J by 4 bases, with 13 bases between. The germline gives CDR1 MNHNS, CDR2 SASEGT. The CDR3 reads CASSEVARRIYGYTF. In nucleotides, the CDR3 is TGTGCCAGCAGTGAAGTAGCAAGGCGAATCTATGGCTACACCTTC.

The rearrangement uses TRBV30 and TRBJ2-2, with D perhaps TRBD1 (6 bases). The V and J ends lost 5 bases and 5 bases respectively, with 18 bases between them. The CDR3 loop spans 15 amino acids. Looked up from germline, CDR1 is GTSNPN and CDR2 is SVGIG (reference sequence). The DNA for the CDR3 is TGTGCCTGGGGGATTACAGGGTCGGGGACCGGGGAGCTGTTTTTT. This translates into CAWGITGSGTGELFF.

The chain uses TRBV21-1 and TRBJ2-3; whether TRBD2, the table's D call, matches the DNA was not checked. TRBV21-1 is labeled a pseudogene. This CDR3 comprises 14 residues. The CDR3 protein is CASSSGRFTDTQYF. CDR3 DNA: TGTGCCAGCAGCAGCGGGAGATTCACAGATACGCAGTATTTT.

The V gene is TRBV7-3, the J gene TRBJ2-2; 7 nucleotides align to TRBD2. The CDR3 consists of 15 residues. Trimming took 2 bases from V and 6 from J; bases not matched to a gene: 6. In germline, CDR1 is SGHTA, CDR2 FQGTGA. The CDR3 sequence: CASSLAGVASGELFF. The CDR3 coding sequence is TGTGCCAGCAGCTTAGCGGGAGTCGCCTCCGGGGAGCTGTTTTTT.

This clone was detected only once. This sequence joins TRBV15 and TRBJ1-1, with TRBD1 matching over 8 bases. Germline lookup yields CDR1 LNHNV and CDR2 YYDKDF (reference sequence). Losses at the gene ends were 2 bases for V and 3 bases for J; bases not matched to a gene: 14. The CDR3 runs 18 residues. The CDR3 sequence: CATSRYRLGQGMDTEAFF. The CDR3 nucleotides are TGTGCCACCAGCAGATACCGACTCGGACAGGGCATGGACACTGAAGCTTTCTTT.

Written as DNA, the CDR3 is TGTGCCAGCAGCGTAGGACTAGCGGGGGTCCAAGAGACCCAGTACTTC. It yields the protein CASSVGLAGVQETQYF. The chain links TRBV9 to TRBJ2-5; 12 positions agree with TRBD2. The CDR3 totals 16 residues. The ends lost 0 bases at V and 1 base at J; junction bases unmatched: 1. Germline CDR1 reads SGDLS; CDR2 reads YYNGEE.

This clone showed up just a few times. The CDR3 coding sequence is TGTGCCTGGACCCGGGGAATGAACACTGAAGCTTTCTTT. Translating gives CAWTRGMNTEAFF. This chain uses TRBV30 with TRBJ1-1; D is unresolved. The V and J ends lost 4 bases and 0 bases respectively, with 9 bases between them. Germline assignment: CDR1 GTSNPN and CDR2 SVGIG (reference sequence). The CDR3 runs 13 residues.

V is TRBV10-3 and J is TRBJ1-5, with 8 bases aligning to TRBD1. Germline CDR1 is ENHRY and CDR2 is SYGVKD. The CDR3 totals 17 residues. V gave up 10 bases and J gave up 0 bases; unmatched junction bases: 14. DNA for the CDR3: TGTGCCACTCAGGGGGCGAAAACGACAGATAGCAATCAGCCCCAGCATTTT. This codes for CATQGAKTTDSNQPQHF.

The chain couples TRBV29-1 to TRBJ1-1, with 7 bases identical to TRBD1. Germline values: CDR1 SQVTM, CDR2 ANQGSEA. The CDR3 totals 15 residues. After removal of 5 bases from V and 4 bases from J, the junction contained 13 bases not matched to a gene. CDR3 sequence (DNA): TGCAGCGTTACGGTCACAGGGGTTCCCGGCACTGAAGCTTTCTTT. Amino acids: CSVTVTGVPGTEAFF.

This clone came up a few times. CDR3: CASSLRDGERTFGYGYTF. In nucleotides, the CDR3 is TGTGCCAGCAGCCTGCGAGACGGAGAACGGACATTCGGCTATGGCTACACCTTC. The V gene is TRBV4-2, the J gene TRBJ1-2, with a possible D match to TRBD1 (5 bases). Trimming removed 4 bases from V and 4 bases from J, with 25 bases in between. The CDR3 is 18 residues long. CDR1 and CDR2 from the germline V gene are LGHNA and YNFKEQ.